One sample yielded the 20 T cell receptor beta chains listed below, sequenced in a study of CD8 T cells in ankylosing spondylitis. Study observations and caveats: Blood of patients with ankylosing spondylitis appeared to be characterized by a TCR beta motif of several highly homologous variants.

No antigen is known for these receptors. TCRdb analysed the 5' RACE reads with MiXCR anew, one entry per CDR3 protein. The sample consists of 220,000 or so distinct CDR3 sequences, about 16% of them appearing once. The sequenced sample was blood, either unsorted or a sorted T cell fraction (not recorded which). All receptors derive from a male donor with ankylosing spondylitis.

This clonotype has at least ten counts. The gene calls are TRBV4-1 and TRBJ2-1; the D gene could be TRBD1 or TRBD2 (7 bases each). V was clipped by 0 bases and J by 2 bases, with 11 bases between them. The CDR3 extends over 16 amino acids. CDR1 MGHRA and CDR2 YSYEKL come from the germline V gene. The CDR3 DNA is TGCGCCAGCAGCCAAGATCAGGGGGGGGCCTACAATGAGCAGTTCTTC. Amino acids: CASSQDQGGAYNEQFF.

The chain couples TRBV28 to TRBJ2-7, with 10 bases aligning to TRBD1. The CDR3 runs 16 residues. Germline V gene lookup returns CDR1 MDHEN and CDR2 SYDVKM. J lost 0 bases, V lost 2 bases, and 4 bases had no gene match. The CDR3 nucleotides are TGTGCCAGCAGTTTACCAAGGACAGGGGGCTCCTACGAGCAGTACTTC. It translates to CASSLPRTGGSYEQYF.

There are a few counts of this clonotype. The chain has TRBV5-1 and TRBJ1-6, with 9 bases identical to TRBD1. V shed 3 bases, J shed 4 bases, and the junction held 8 bases outside the gene matches. CDR3 length: 17 amino acids. CDR1 and CDR2 from the germline V gene are SGHRS and YFSETQ. This chain's CDR3 is CASSSGQGGGYNSPLHF. The CDR3 region has the DNA TGCGCCAGCAGCTCGGGACAGGGAGGGGGTTATAATTCACCCCTCCACTTT.

V and J are TRBV12-3 or TRBV12-4 and TRBJ2-1, with 9 bases that match TRBD2. V was pared by 8 bases and J by 4 bases, with 18 bases of the junction left unmatched. The CDR3 runs to 18 residues. The CDR3 nucleotides are TGTGCCAGCCGAACCTATCCCGATCTAGCGGGACGATACAATGAGCAGTTCTTC. The encoded protein is CASRTYPDLAGRYNEQFF.

This clonotype showed up just a few times. This chain joins TRBV29-1 and TRBJ1-2; 11 bases match TRBD1. The CDR3 extends over 12 amino acids. Germline CDR1 reads SQVTM; CDR2 reads ANQGSEA. V was clipped by 7 bases and J by 3 bases; unmatched bases: 1. The CDR3 spells CSGGQGDYGYTF. CDR3 coding DNA: TGCAGCGGGGGACAGGGGGACTATGGCTACACCTTC.

V gene TRBV6-1 combines with J gene TRBJ2-5, with D maybe TRBD1 (6 bases). CDR1 MNHNS and CDR2 SASEGT come from the germline V gene. CDR3 length: 14 amino acids. The V and J ends lost 5 bases and 5 bases respectively, with 15 bases between them. In DNA, the CDR3 is TGTGCCAGCAGTCCACCGGGACACTATGAGACCCAGTACTTC. Translated: CASSPPGHYETQYF.

The chain links TRBV4-1 to TRBJ1-2; the match to TRBD1 covers 7 bases. The CDR3 totals 13 residues. V was clipped by 6 bases and J by 4 bases; unmatched bases: 5. Looked up from germline, CDR1 is MGHRA and CDR2 is YSYEKL. Here the CDR3 reads CASRPQGFYGYTF. CDR3 in DNA: TGCGCCAGCAGGCCACAGGGGTTCTATGGCTACACCTTC.

This clonotype appeared a few times. The chain employs TRBV5-1 and TRBJ2-5; D is uncertain. With 3 bases removed from V and 5 bases from J, the gap between germline ends came to 8 bases. The CDR3 loop spans 12 amino acids. Germline V gene data show CDR1 as SGHRS and CDR2 as YFSETQ. CDR3 sequence reads: CASSSGLETQYF. The CDR3 bases are TGCGCCAGCAGCTCGGGTTTGGAGACCCAGTACTTC.

This clonotype has only a few counts. The chain employs TRBV7-9 and TRBJ1-1; D is undetermined. The V gene's germline CDR1 is SEHNR and CDR2 FQNEAQ (reference sequence). This CDR3 is 12 amino acids long. Trimming shortened V by 5 bases and J by 4 bases, and 8 bases separated the two germline ends. The CDR3 coding sequence is TGTGCCAGCAGCCCGTGGGTCACTGAAGCTTTCTTT. It is translated as CASSPWVTEAFF.

This clonotype was detected only a few times. The chain joins TRBV2 to TRBJ2-7; TRBD1 is a possible D gene (6 bases). Germline V gene data show CDR1 as SNHLY and CDR2 as FYNNEI. V lost 2 bases, J lost 0 bases, and 11 bases lay in between. CDR3 length equals 15 residues. The CDR3 DNA reads as TGTGCCAGCAGTGAATGGGGGCGCAGCTCCTACGAGCAGTACTTC. As protein: CASSEWGRSSYEQYF.

A few counts support this clonotype. The chain carries TRBV9 and TRBJ2-1; TRBD1 aligns across 7 bases. The CDR3 is 12 residues long. The germline CDR1 and CDR2 sequences are SGDLS and YYNGEE. Unmatched junction bases numbered 1, after V lost 3 bases and J lost 7 bases. This CDR3 is CASSGTGNEQFF. DNA of the CDR3: TGTGCCAGCAGCGGGACAGGAAATGAGCAGTTCTTC.

The table lists this clonotype with a few counts. The chain uses TRBV7-7 and TRBJ2-7; 7 nucleotides align to TRBD2. After removal of 0 bases from V and 3 bases from J, the junction contained 5 bases not matched to a gene. Germline CDR1 SSHAT, CDR2 FNYEAQ (reference sequence). The CDR3 totals 15 residues. CDR3 in amino acids: CASSLALGEGYEQYF. CDR3 sequence (DNA): TGTGCCAGCAGCTTAGCCCTAGGGGAGGGCTACGAGCAGTACTTC.

This clonotype appeared many times. The rearrangement uses TRBV12-3 or TRBV12-4 and TRBJ1-3; D is unclear. Trimming cost V 5 bases and J 5 bases, with 13 bases left between them. There are 14 residues in the CDR3. DNA for the CDR3: TGTGCCAGCAGTCCCCCTGATAATAGAAACACCATATATTTT. Its protein product is CASSPPDNRNTIYF.

The sample holds many counts of this clonotype. The chain couples TRBV5-1 to TRBJ2-2; no definite D call. V lost 4 bases and J 3 bases, leaving 7 bases between the germline ends. The CDR3 contains 13 residues. Germline CDR1 and CDR2: SGHRS and YFSETQ. CDR3 in DNA: TGCGCCAGCAGCCAGACTGACACCGGGGAGCTGTTTTTT. Amino acid sequence: CASSQTDTGELFF.

This sequence joins TRBV29-1 and TRBJ2-5, with TRBD2 identical over 9 bases. The CDR3 spans 14 residues. Trimming removed 1 base from V and 5 bases from J; junction bases left unmatched: 5. In germline, CDR1 is SQVTM, CDR2 ANQGSEA. CDR3 in DNA: TGCAGCGTTGAAGGGGTAGCGGGGGCTGAGACCCAGTACTTC. Its protein product is CSVEGVAGAETQYF. The complete variable domain, with remaining parts taken from reference TRBV29-1 and TRBJ2-5, reads SAVISQKPSRDICQRGTSLTIQCQVDSQVTMMFWYRQQPGQSLTLIATANQGSEATYESGFVIDKFPISRPNLTFSTLTVSNMSPEDSSIYLCSVEGVAGAETQYFGPGTRLLVL.

In this sample, this clonotype turned up once. V usage is TRBV27 and J usage is TRBJ2-3; D call uncertain. The CDR3 length is 14 residues. The V end lost 3 bases, the J end lost 2 bases, and 9 bases lay between the germline ends. Per germline, CDR1 MNHEY and CDR2 SMNVEV (reference sequence). The CDR3 sequence is CASSFIDATDTQYF. For the CDR3, the DNA is TGTGCCAGCAGTTTTATTGATGCCACAGATACGCAGTATTTT.

This clonotype has only a few counts. The V call is TRBV7-9, the J call TRBJ2-3; D is uncertain. The CDR3 is 13 residues long. The V end was cut by 1 base, the J end by 4 bases, with 6 bases between. From germline, CDR1 is SEHNR and CDR2 FQNEAQ (reference sequence). Here the CDR3 reads CASSLVSADTQYF. The CDR3, as DNA: TGTGCCAGCAGCTTAGTGAGCGCAGATACGCAGTATTTT.

V and J are TRBV29-1 and TRBJ1-2, with D possibly TRBD1 on 6 matching bases. V dropped 6 bases and J dropped 2 bases, with 13 bases sitting between them. CDR3 length: 13 amino acids. Germline-derived CDR1 and CDR2 are SQVTM and ANQGSEA. As DNA, the CDR3 is TGCAGCGTACCACCGGACAGAAACTATGGCTACACCTTC. This translates into CSVPPDRNYGYTF.

V is TRBV18 and J is TRBJ2-5; D is unclear. CDR3 length: 13 residues. The germline V and J ends were trimmed by 8 bases and 1 base, with 11 bases remaining between them. In germline, CDR1 is KGHSH, CDR2 LQKENI. DNA for the CDR3: TGTGCCAGCAAGGACGGAAGCCAAGAGACCCAGTACTTC. This encodes CASKDGSQETQYF.

In this sample, this clonotype turned up a few times. The chain recombines TRBV12-3 or TRBV12-4 with TRBJ1-5, with a possible D match to TRBD1 (5 bases). V was cut by 3 bases and J by 4 bases, with 16 bases left in between. This CDR3 has 16 amino acids. This chain's CDR3 is CASSFGAIAVNQPQHF. CDR3 DNA sequence: TGTGCCAGCAGTTTTGGGGCAATCGCTGTAAATCAGCCCCAGCATTTT.